The next 4 T cell receptor beta chains were all read from a single sample in a study of T cell responses to AZD1222 COVID-19 vaccine. TCRdb's table, derived via immunoSEQ multiplex PCR, lists solely in-frame clones and lacks some. This table has around 200,000 clones, 80% to 90% appearing once. The sample was peripheral blood, taken on day 0 of AZD1222 vaccination. These receptors were taken from an adult in good health.

The chain carries TRBV3-1 (or the pseudogene TRBV3-2) and TRBJ2-1; possible D gene TRBD1, 5 bases. Germline lookup yields CDR1 LGHDT and CDR2 YNNKEL (reference sequence). CDR3 length: 12 residues. Deletions cut 5 bases from V and 7 bases from J, with 9 bases between. This chain's CDR3 is CASSANRNEQFF. The CDR3 DNA reads TGTGCCAGCAGCGCCAACAGGAATGAGCAGTTCTTC.

The chain has TRBV9 and TRBJ2-1, with 10 bases fitting TRBD2. Germline CDR1 and CDR2: SGDLS and YYNGEE. V shed 4 bases and J 8 bases; nucleotides not matched to a gene: 12. CDR3 size: 16 residues. The chain's CDR3 is CASSPSSGGSFHEQFF. The CDR3, as DNA: TGTGCCAGCAGCCCTTCTAGCGGGGGTTCCTTCCATGAGCAGTTCTTC.

The rearrangement uses TRBV19 and TRBJ1-5, with D perhaps TRBD1 (5 bases). Germline CDR1 reads LNHDA; CDR2 reads SQIVND (reference sequence). The CDR3 contains 16 residues. Between the trimmed V and J ends, which lost 3 bases and 0 bases, there was a span of 12 bases. The CDR3 bases are TGTGCCAGTAGTATTTCGGCAGGGCGTAGCAATCAGCCCCAGCATTTT. This codes for CASSISAGRSNQPQHF.

The chain combines TRBV5-1 with TRBJ2-5; maybe TRBD2 (6 bases). CDR1 is SGHRS and CDR2 is YFSETQ in the germline V gene. Trimming pared 1 base from V and 0 bases from J, leaving 10 bases between. The CDR3 is made up of 15 amino acids. The CDR3 loop reads CASSLSGDYQETQYF. The CDR3 DNA reads TGCGCCAGCAGCTTGTCGGGGGATTACCAAGAGACCCAGTACTTC.